Listed below are T cell receptor beta chains from one sample, sequenced in a study of blood T cell repertoires in COVID-19. Here immunoSEQ multiplex PCR was the method, and the copy in TCRdb shows in-frame clones only, minus some. The profile shows roughly 320,000 clones, around 84% of them singletons. Input material: PBMCs or T cells enriched from blood (not recorded which). These receptors were collected from a young man who had recovered from COVID-19. The CDR3 runs from the conserved cysteine through the conserved F or W. D genes are given only for firm matches. Not every row has a clone size; where given, it reads once, few, many or a size class.

v_gene: TRBV28
abundance: .
d_gene: .
j_gene: TRBJ1-1
len: 13
CDR3nt: TGTGCCAGCAGTTTTGGGAGGGACGCTGAAGCTTTCTTT
CDR3aa: CASSFGRDAEAFF

v_gene: TRBV5-1
abundance: once
d_gene: TRBD1
j_gene: TRBJ1-1
len: 16
CDR3nt: TGCGCCAGCAGCTTGGTGTCAGGGGGCGCGTACACTGAAGCTTTCTTT
CDR3aa: CASSLVSGGAYTEAFF

v_gene: TRBV4-2
abundance: .
d_gene: TRBD1
j_gene: TRBJ1-4
len: 18
CDR3nt: TGTGCCAGCAGCCCATCAACAGGGGGCGTCGCAACTAATGAAAAACTGTTTTTT
CDR3aa: CASSPSTGGVATNEKLFF

v_gene: TRBV5-1
abundance: .
d_gene: TRBD2
j_gene: TRBJ2-5
len: 17
CDR3nt: TGCGCCAGCAATCCGGGACTAGCGGGAGGGGTTGCAGAGACCCAGTACTTC
CDR3aa: CASNPGLAGGVAETQYF

v_gene: TRBV2
abundance: once
d_gene: TRBD1
j_gene: TRBJ2-3
len: 14
CDR3nt: TGTGCCAGCAGTGACAGGGGGCGCCCAGATACGCAGTATTTT
CDR3aa: CASSDRGRPDTQYF

v_gene: TRBV2
abundance: once
d_gene: .
j_gene: TRBJ2-5
len: 14
CDR3nt: TGTGCCAGCAGGTACATCCGGGGCCAAGAGACCCAGTACTTC
CDR3aa: CASRYIRGQETQYF

v_gene: TRBV25-1
abundance: .
d_gene: TRBD1
j_gene: TRBJ1-1
len: 14
CDR3nt: TGTGCCAGTCGGGACAGTTGGATGAACACTGAAGCTTTCTTT
CDR3aa: CASRDSWMNTEAFF

v_gene: TRBV29-1
abundance: .
d_gene: .
j_gene: TRBJ1-2
len: 13
CDR3nt: TGCAGCGTGCCCACGGACAGCACCTATGGCTACACCTTC
CDR3aa: CSVPTDSTYGYTF

v_gene: TRBV10-3
abundance: .
d_gene: .
j_gene: TRBJ2-7
len: 10
CDR3nt: TGTGCCGTCGGCTCCTACGAGCAGTACTTC
CDR3aa: CAVGSYEQYF

v_gene: TRBV21-1
abundance: .
d_gene: .
j_gene: TRBJ1-5
len: 15
CDR3nt: TGTGCCAGTATTACAGGGATACATAGCAATCAGCCCCAGCATTTT
CDR3aa: CASITGIHSNQPQHF

v_gene: TRBV13
abundance: .
d_gene: TRBD2
j_gene: TRBJ2-7
len: 15
CDR3nt: TGTGCCAGCAGCCTTAGCGGGAGGGCCCTTGGCGAGCAGTACTTC
CDR3aa: CASSLSGRALGEQYF

v_gene: TRBV12-5
abundance: .
d_gene: .
j_gene: TRBJ2-3
len: 14
CDR3nt: TGTGCTAGTGGTTTGACAGTCGCGGGGGATACGCAGTATTTT
CDR3aa: CASGLTVAGDTQYF

v_gene: TRBV9
abundance: .
d_gene: TRBD1
j_gene: TRBJ1-4
len: 14
CDR3nt: TGTGCCAGCAGCCCGGGACAGGCTAATGAAAAACTGTTTTTT
CDR3aa: CASSPGQANEKLFF

v_gene: TRBV7-2
abundance: .
d_gene: TRBD1
j_gene: TRBJ1-1
len: 15
CDR3nt: TGTGCCAGCAGCCCCCCCCGGGACAGGAACACTGAAGCTTTCTTT
CDR3aa: CASSPPRDRNTEAFF

v_gene: TRBV5-6
abundance: .
d_gene: .
j_gene: TRBJ1-6
len: 16
CDR3nt: TGTGCCAGCAGTCTGGATGACAGCTCCTATAATTCACCCCTCCACTTT
CDR3aa: CASSLDDSSYNSPLHF

v_gene: TRBV18
abundance: .
d_gene: TRBD1
j_gene: TRBJ2-1
len: 14
CDR3nt: TGTGCCAGCTCATTCGGACAGGGCGGGATTGAGCAGTTCTTC
CDR3aa: CASSFGQGGIEQFF

v_gene: TRBV27
abundance: .
d_gene: TRBD1
j_gene: TRBJ1-6
len: 16
CDR3nt: TGTGCCAGCAGGTCCTTCACAGGGGGTTATAATTCACCCCTCCACTTT
CDR3aa: CASRSFTGGYNSPLHF

v_gene: TRBV11-2
abundance: .
d_gene: TRBD1
j_gene: TRBJ1-3
len: 15
CDR3nt: TGTGCCAGCAGCTTACAGACAGGGGGTTCGAACACCATATATTTT
CDR3aa: CASSLQTGGSNTIYF

v_gene: TRBV18
abundance: .
d_gene: .
j_gene: TRBJ1-4
len: 15
CDR3nt: TGTGCCAGTAGCAGTACAGGGATAACTAATGAAAAACTGTTTTTT
CDR3aa: CASSSTGITNEKLFF

v_gene: TRBV6-5
abundance: .
d_gene: TRBD2
j_gene: TRBJ2-7
len: 12
CDR3nt: TGTGCCGGTCTAGCGGGGGACTACGAGCAGTACTTC
CDR3aa: CAGLAGDYEQYF

v_gene: TRBV28
abundance: .
d_gene: TRBD2
j_gene: TRBJ2-2
len: 18
CDR3nt: TGTGCCAGCAGTACCCTACTAGCGGGGGGGCCAAGGACCGGGGAGCTGTTTTTT
CDR3aa: CASSTLLAGGPRTGELFF

v_gene: TRBV5-8
abundance: .
d_gene: TRBD1
j_gene: TRBJ2-7
len: 15
CDR3nt: TGTGCCAGCAGCGTGACAGGGGGATACCTCTACGAGCAGTACTTC
CDR3aa: CASSVTGGYLYEQYF

v_gene: TRBV3-1/TRBV3-2
abundance: .
d_gene: .
j_gene: TRBJ1-4
len: 13
CDR3nt: TGTGCCAGCAGCCAACAGGGCGGAGAAAAACTGTTTTTT
CDR3aa: CASSQQGGEKLFF

v_gene: TRBV5-1
abundance: .
d_gene: .
j_gene: TRBJ2-2
len: 16
CDR3nt: TGCGCCAGCAGCTCGACTCCGGATGGAGACACCGGGGAGCTGTTTTTT
CDR3aa: CASSSTPDGDTGELFF

v_gene: TRBV3-1/TRBV3-2
abundance: .
d_gene: .
j_gene: TRBJ1-1
len: 15
CDR3nt: TGTGCCAGCAGCCAAGGAAGAACAGGAAACACTGAAGCTTTCTTT
CDR3aa: CASSQGRTGNTEAFF

v_gene: TRBV2
abundance: .
d_gene: .
j_gene: TRBJ2-5
len: 13
CDR3nt: TGTGCCAGCATTGGACACCAACAAGAGACCCAGTACTTC
CDR3aa: CASIGHQQETQYF

v_gene: TRBV11-2
abundance: few
d_gene: .
j_gene: TRBJ2-1
len: 11
CDR3nt: TGTGCCAGCAGCCAGAACTATGGGCAGTTCTTC
CDR3aa: CASSQNYGQFF

v_gene: TRBV29-1
abundance: .
d_gene: .
j_gene: TRBJ1-4
len: 14
CDR3nt: TGCAGCGTTGACACAGGGCGGGAGGATGAAAAACTGTTTTTT
CDR3aa: CSVDTGREDEKLFF